These 3 T cell receptor beta chains were sequenced from one sample in a study of T cell changes during pregnancy in multiple sclerosis. Produced via immunoSEQ multiplex PCR; TCRdb's table is partial and in-frame only. The data hold about 63,000 clones, with around 93% observed a single time. Source: CD8+ T cells from peripheral blood mononuclear cells, taken in the second trimester of pregnancy. Every receptor here comes from a female donor with multiple sclerosis, enrolled in a pregnancy study.

The rearrangement uses TRBV7-9 and TRBJ1-1, with a possible D match to TRBD1 (5 bases). V gave up 5 bases and J gave up 8 bases, with 15 bases separating them. CDR1 SEHNR and CDR2 FQNEAQ come from the germline V gene (reference sequence). The CDR3 contains 13 residues. The CDR3 DNA reads as TGTGCCAGCAGCACCCCGGCGGCAGGGGAAGCTTTCTTT. Its protein product is CASSTPAAGEAFF. Based on the CDR3 plus reference TRBV7-9 and TRBJ1-1, the full variable domain is DTGVSQNPRHKITKRGQNVTFRCDPISEHNRLYWYRQTLGQGPEFLTYFQNEAQLEKSRLLSDRFSAERPKGSFSTLEIQRTEQGDSAMYLCASSTPAAGEAFFGQGTRLTVV.

This clone appeared once. This sequence joins TRBV6-6 and TRBJ2-3, with 7 bases lining up with TRBD1. The V segment lost 2 bases and the J segment 4 bases; nucleotides outside the gene matches: 3. Germline CDR1 and CDR2: MNHNY and SVGAGI (reference sequence). This CDR3 has 14 residues. CDR3 loop: CASSYATGADTQYF. The DNA of the CDR3 is TGTGCCAGCAGTTACGCCACAGGGGCAGATACGCAGTATTTT.

This chain uses TRBV7-9 with TRBJ2-1; tentatively, D is TRBD1 (8 bases). CDR1 is SEHNR and CDR2 is FQNEAQ in the germline V gene (reference sequence). The V and J ends lost 5 bases and 4 bases respectively, with 21 bases between them. The CDR3 totals 17 residues. The CDR3 nucleotides read TGTGCCAGCAGCCAGGGGGGGGGACAGGAAAATTACAATGAGCAGTTCTTC. Translated: CASSQGGGQENYNEQFF.